This TCR beta chain was sequenced for a study of T-cell reconstitution after alpha-beta-depleted transplantation in children. Findings of the study overall: Approximately two months post-transplant, alpha-beta T cells reportedly originated from several hundred expanded graft clones. T-cell numbers and diversity, one year after transplant, stemmed largely from T cells that were newly produced. Recipient T cells and thymic progenitors that survived gave rise to the high TCRbeta diversity observed at day 60 in some patients.

Unique molecular identifiers were incorporated during preparation of the TCRbeta library. TCRdb re-analysed the PCR reads in MiXCR, keeping a single row per CDR3 protein. The repertoire holds around 960,000 distinct CDR3 sequences, with about 29% as singletons. The CDR3 extends over 15 amino acids. Trimming pared 6 bases from V and 3 bases from J, leaving 18 bases between. Germline values: CDR1 MDHEN, CDR2 SYDVKM. A word on this clonotype: Its antigen remains unknown.

Sequencing used PBMCs, mostly from graft donor cells, obtained 360 days after TCRalphabeta/CD19-depleted stem cell transplant. The receptor was derived from a boy under two years old who had a stem cell transplant for SCID, so the T cells may come from the graft donor. This chain connects TRBV28 to TRBJ2-7, with D perhaps TRBD1 or TRBD2 (6 bases each). CDR3 in amino acids: CASRGGQKGIYEQYF. The CDR3 region has the DNA TGTGCCAGCAGGGGGGGACAAAAGGGCATCTACGAGCAGTACTTC.